The 24 T cell receptor beta chains below come from one sample, sequenced in a study of HIV-infected children after antiretroviral therapy interruption. This sample's treatment: PENTA 11 planned treatment interruption arm or continuous ART arm. The TCR library was built from RNA with a 3' RACE protocol and unique molecular identifiers. TCRdb fed the 3' RACE reads into MiXCR, producing one record per CDR3 protein. The sample contains about 86,000 distinct CDR3 sequences, about 6.9% of which appear only once. The starting material was CD45RA+ CD4+ T cells from PBMCs, pooled from several time points, obtained from a donor given antiretroviral therapy, either interrupted or continuous. The subset: naive CD4+ CD45RA+ CD45RO- T cells. These TCRs come from a pool of human donors with HIV.

This clonotype was recorded many times. The chain couples TRBV10-3 to TRBJ2-5; D gene ambiguous. CDR3 size: 11 residues. Germline V gene sequence: CDR1 ENHRY, CDR2 SYGVKD. Trimming stripped 10 bases from V and 0 bases from J, with 6 bases between. The CDR3: CATTYQETQYF. CDR3 DNA: TGTGCCACTACGTACCAAGAGACCCAGTACTTC.

This clonotype was detected ten times or more. The chain links TRBV2 to TRBJ2-3, with TRBD1 matching over 7 bases. Losses at the gene ends were 7 bases for V and 4 bases for J; bases not matched to a gene: 8. CDR3 size: 14 residues. From germline, CDR1 is SNHLY and CDR2 FYNNEI. The CDR3 DNA reads as TGTGCCAGCAAGTCGACAGGGCCCCCAGATACGCAGTATTTT. Its translation: CASKSTGPPDTQYF.

This clonotype was counted ten times or more. The V gene is TRBV6-2 or TRBV6-3, the J gene TRBJ2-5; 10 bases agree with TRBD1. V dropped 6 bases and J dropped 4; count of bases not matched to a gene: 2. The germline V gene has CDR1 MNHEY and CDR2 SVGEGT. The length of the CDR3 is 13 residues. This CDR3 is CASSRDRGETQYF. The CDR3 DNA follows: TGTGCCAGCAGCCGGGACAGGGGAGAGACCCAGTACTTC.

This chain uses TRBV5-1 with TRBJ2-5, with D tentatively TRBD1 (5 bases). This CDR3 comprises 15 residues. Germline loops: CDR1 SGHRS, CDR2 YFSETQ. The V end lost 6 bases, the J end lost 2 bases, and 17 bases lay between the germline ends. CDR3 loop: CASTKIGAAQETQYF. CDR3 coding DNA: TGCGCCAGCACCAAAATAGGGGCAGCGCAAGAGACCCAGTACTTC.

This clonotype was observed at least ten times. The chain combines TRBV12-3 or TRBV12-4 with TRBJ2-3, with a weak D call TRBD1 (6 bases). This CDR3 has 15 amino acids. Trimming pared 6 bases from V and 0 bases from J, leaving 13 bases between. Written as DNA, the CDR3 is TGTGCCAGCAGCAAAGGACAGACTAGCACAGATACGCAGTATTTT. Amino acids: CASSKGQTSTDTQYF.

This clonotype showed up many times. This chain uses TRBV28 with TRBJ2-7; D not certain. The CDR3 sequence is 16 residues long. V was trimmed by 6 bases and J by 0 bases, leaving 18 bases between them. Germline lookup yields CDR1 MDHEN and CDR2 SYDVKM. The CDR3 region is CASSSPLPYISYEQYF. As DNA, the CDR3 is TGTGCCAGCAGCTCTCCCTTACCATATATCTCCTACGAGCAGTACTTC.

This clonotype was detected ten times or more. The rearrangement joins TRBV3-1 to TRBJ2-5; D perhaps matches TRBD2 (6 bases). Germline V gene sequence: CDR1 LGHDT, CDR2 YNNKEL (reference sequence). The CDR3 runs to 14 residues. V lost 0 bases to trimming and J lost 4 bases, with 9 bases between them. The CDR3 protein is CASSQDAGGETQYF. For the CDR3, the DNA is TGTGCCAGCAGCCAAGACGCCGGGGGAGAGACCCAGTACTTC.

This clonotype has a count of ten or more. The CDR3 is CASSERVSNNEQFF. CDR3 in DNA: TGTGCCAGCAGTGAAAGAGTATCTAACAATGAGCAGTTCTTC. The chain is built from TRBV2 and TRBJ2-1; D not certain. The CDR3 runs 14 residues. The germline CDR1 and CDR2 sequences are SNHLY and FYNNEI. V was clipped by 2 bases and J by 5 bases, with 10 bases between them.

This chain joins TRBV9 and TRBJ2-2, with 7 bases aligning to TRBD2. Germline V gene sequence: CDR1 SGDLS, CDR2 YYNGEE. V was pared by 2 bases and J by 1 base, with 2 bases of the junction left unmatched. This CDR3 is built from 15 residues. CDR3 protein: CASSVVAGNTGELFF. The CDR3 bases are TGTGCCAGCAGCGTCGTAGCGGGGAACACCGGGGAGCTGTTTTTT.

This clonotype appeared many times. The V gene is TRBV21-1, the J gene TRBJ2-5; the listed D gene, TRBD1, was not tested against the DNA. TRBV21-1 is recorded as a pseudogene. The CDR3 runs to 14 residues. Written as DNA, the CDR3 is TGTGCCAGCAGTTATGACAGACCAAGGGGTACCCAGTACTTC. Translated, it gives CASSYDRPRGTQYF.

This clonotype was recorded a few times. The chain links TRBV7-2 to TRBJ2-3; 10 nucleotides agree with TRBD2. This CDR3 is 17 amino acids long. CDR1 is SGHTA, CDR2 FQGNSA, per germline. The junction had 10 bases not matched to a gene; V was cut back by 3 bases and J by 4 bases. CDR3 DNA: TGTGCCAGCAGCTTCCCGCCGCAGCGGGGGGGCTCAGATACGCAGTATTTT. This sequence encodes CASSFPPQRGGSDTQYF.

The sample holds many counts of this clonotype. The gene calls are TRBV6-1 and TRBJ1-1; 7 bases map to TRBD1. CDR1 MNHNS and CDR2 SASEGT come from the germline V gene. The CDR3 length is 14 residues. V lost 7 bases to trimming and J lost 6 bases; unmatched junction nucleotides: 11. CDR3 sequence reads: CASTRDRDKAEAFF. The CDR3 coding sequence is TGTGCCAGCACCCGAGACAGGGATAAGGCTGAAGCTTTCTTT.

This clonotype was observed a handful of times. The chain is built from TRBV20-1 and TRBJ1-1, with 8 bases fitting TRBD1. Germline V gene data show CDR1 as DFQATT and CDR2 as SNEGSKA (reference sequence). The CDR3 covers 11 residues. The CDR3 sequence is CGSGGFAEAFF. In nucleotides, the CDR3 is TGCGGATCAGGGGGCTTCGCTGAAGCTTTCTTT.

This clonotype showed up many times. The chain carries TRBV2 and TRBJ1-1; 7 bases fit TRBD1. Trimming at V came to 6 bases and at J to 5 bases, leaving 12 bases not matched to a gene. The CDR3 consists of 15 residues. Germline CDR1 SNHLY, CDR2 FYNNEI. In DNA form, the CDR3 reads TGTGCCAGCAGATCAGGGGGACAGCTCAGGACTGAAGCTTTCTTT. Translating gives CASRSGGQLRTEAFF.

The chain links TRBV10-1 to TRBJ1-1, with 9 bases identical to TRBD1. The CDR3 sequence is 17 residues long. V lost 7 bases to trimming and J lost 1 base; unmatched junction nucleotides: 13. The germline gives CDR1 WNHNN, CDR2 SYGVQD (reference sequence). For the CDR3, the DNA is TGCGCCAGCACCCTGAACAGGGGGCGATTAAGGAACACTGAAGCTTTCTTT. The encoded protein is CASTLNRGRLRNTEAFF.

A few counts support this clonotype. J is TRBJ2-7 and V is TRBV5-1; 7 nucleotides match TRBD1. V lost 3 bases and J lost 1; bases outside the gene matches: 1. The CDR3 sequence is 13 residues long. CDR1 and CDR2 from the germline V gene are SGHRS and YFSETQ. The DNA of the CDR3 is TGCGCCAGCAGCTGGGACAGTTCCTACGAGCAGTACTTC. Amino acids: CASSWDSSYEQYF.

The table lists this clonotype with many counts. This rearrangement joins TRBV4-1 to TRBJ2-7, with D perhaps matching TRBD2 (5 bases). Looked up from germline, CDR1 is MGHRA and CDR2 is YSYEKL. The length of the CDR3 is 14 residues. V was cut by 1 base and J by 2 bases, with 9 bases left in between. The CDR3 is CASSQAPGTYEQYF. The CDR3 DNA reads as TGCGCCAGCAGCCAAGCTCCGGGGACCTACGAGCAGTACTTC.

This clonotype was observed many times. The chain joins TRBV12-3 or TRBV12-4 to TRBJ2-1; 9 bases map to TRBD2. V lost 3 bases to trimming and J lost 7 bases; unmatched junction nucleotides: 4. This CDR3 comprises 14 residues. CDR3 bases: TGTGCCAGCAGTTTCGCGGGGGGGCGAAATGAGCAGTTCTTC. It specifies CASSFAGGRNEQFF.

This clonotype was observed at least ten times. The chain couples TRBV7-3 to TRBJ2-1; 8 nucleotides line up with TRBD1. The germline V gene has CDR1 SGHTA and CDR2 FQGTGA. This CDR3 comprises 15 residues. With V trimmed by 5 bases and J by 7 bases, 10 bases remained unmatched. The CDR3 bases are TGTGCCAGCAGCCCCCCAGGGGACAGGAAAAATGAGCAGTTCTTC. Translated: CASSPPGDRKNEQFF.

The table lists this clonotype with a few counts. This chain joins TRBV4-1 and TRBJ2-2, with D unresolved. The V end lost 0 bases, the J end lost 5 bases, and 16 bases lay between the germline ends. The CDR3 loop spans 17 amino acids. Germline lookup yields CDR1 MGHRA and CDR2 YSYEKL. The CDR3 DNA reads as TGCGCCAGCAGCCAAGAGGCGATCCCAGTGGTAACCGGGGAGCTGTTTTTT. It codes for CASSQEAIPVVTGELFF.

The chain links TRBV5-1 to TRBJ2-3, with 9 bases aligning to TRBD1. There are 13 residues in the CDR3. The V and J ends lost 7 bases and 5 bases, in that order; junction bases with no gene match: 5. Germline values: CDR1 SGHRS, CDR2 YFSETQ. The CDR3 region has the DNA TGCGCCAGCGGGACAGGGTCGGAAGATACGCAGTATTTT. Translation: CASGTGSEDTQYF.

There are many counts of this clonotype. V usage is TRBV15 and J usage is TRBJ2-2, with D tentatively TRBD1 or TRBD2 (5 bases each). The CDR3 covers 16 residues. The V end lost 7 bases, the J end lost 2 bases, and 17 bases lay between the germline ends. Germline-derived CDR1 and CDR2 are LNHNV and YYDKDF (reference sequence). The CDR3 is CATTPRGQGNTGELFF. The CDR3 nucleotides read TGTGCCACCACCCCCCGGGGCCAGGGAAACACCGGGGAGCTGTTTTTT.

The sample holds many counts of this clonotype. This chain joins TRBV5-4 and TRBJ2-5; D possibly corresponds to TRBD2 (7 bases). This CDR3 has 15 residues. The germline V gene encodes CDR1 SGHNT and CDR2 YYREEE (reference sequence). Trimming removed 4 bases at V and 1 base at J, with 14 bases between. In nucleotides, the CDR3 is TGTGCCAGCAGCCCGGTCGCGGGGGCCCAAGAGACCCAGTACTTC. Translation: CASSPVAGAQETQYF.

There are many counts of this clonotype. The genes are TRBV10-3 and TRBJ2-7; D may be TRBD1 (5 bases). Trimming stripped 8 bases from V and 3 bases from J, with 14 bases between. CDR3 length equals 13 residues. Germline CDR1 ENHRY, CDR2 SYGVKD. CDR3 protein: CAIQNRNDYEQYF. DNA for the CDR3: TGTGCCATCCAAAACAGGAACGACTACGAGCAGTACTTC.